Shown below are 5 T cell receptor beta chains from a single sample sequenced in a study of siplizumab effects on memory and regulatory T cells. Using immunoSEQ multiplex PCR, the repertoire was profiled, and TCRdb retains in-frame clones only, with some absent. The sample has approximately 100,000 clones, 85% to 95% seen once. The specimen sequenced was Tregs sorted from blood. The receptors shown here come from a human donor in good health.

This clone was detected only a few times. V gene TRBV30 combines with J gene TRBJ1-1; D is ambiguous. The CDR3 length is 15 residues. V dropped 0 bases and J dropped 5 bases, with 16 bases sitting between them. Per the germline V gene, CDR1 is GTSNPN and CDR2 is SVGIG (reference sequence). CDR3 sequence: CAWSVLKGSGTEAFF. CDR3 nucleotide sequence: TGTGCCTGGAGTGTACTGAAGGGTTCGGGGACTGAAGCTTTCTTT.

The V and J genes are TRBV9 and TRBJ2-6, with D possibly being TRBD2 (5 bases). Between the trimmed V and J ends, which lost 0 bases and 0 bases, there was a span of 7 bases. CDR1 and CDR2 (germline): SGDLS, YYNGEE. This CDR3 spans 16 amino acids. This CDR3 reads CASSVVSGSGANVLTF. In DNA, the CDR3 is TGTGCCAGCAGCGTAGTGAGCGGCTCTGGGGCCAACGTCCTGACTTTC. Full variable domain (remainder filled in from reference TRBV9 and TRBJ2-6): DSGVTQTPKHLITATGQRVTLRCSPRSGDLSVYWYQQSLDQGLQFLIQYYNGEERAKGNILERFSAQQFPDLHSELNLSSLELGDSALYFCASSVVSGSGANVLTFGAGSRLTVL.

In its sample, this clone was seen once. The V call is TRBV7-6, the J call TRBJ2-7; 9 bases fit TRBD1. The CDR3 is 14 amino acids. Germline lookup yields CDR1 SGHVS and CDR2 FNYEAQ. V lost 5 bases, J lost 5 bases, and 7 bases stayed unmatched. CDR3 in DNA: TGTGCCAGCAGCCCCGGGACAGGGAGGCACGAGCAGTACTTC. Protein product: CASSPGTGRHEQYF.

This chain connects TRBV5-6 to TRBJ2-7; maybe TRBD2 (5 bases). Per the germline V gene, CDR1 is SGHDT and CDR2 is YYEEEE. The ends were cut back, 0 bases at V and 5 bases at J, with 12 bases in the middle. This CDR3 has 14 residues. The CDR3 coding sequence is TGTGCCAGCAGCTTGGCACGGGGTTCCGACGAGCAGTACTTC. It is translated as CASSLARGSDEQYF.

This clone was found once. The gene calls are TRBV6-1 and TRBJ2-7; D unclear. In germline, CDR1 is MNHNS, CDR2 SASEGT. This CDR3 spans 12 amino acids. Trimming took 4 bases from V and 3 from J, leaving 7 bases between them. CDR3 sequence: CASSGGYYEQYF. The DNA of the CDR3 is TGTGCCAGCAGTGGGGGTTACTACGAGCAGTACTTC.